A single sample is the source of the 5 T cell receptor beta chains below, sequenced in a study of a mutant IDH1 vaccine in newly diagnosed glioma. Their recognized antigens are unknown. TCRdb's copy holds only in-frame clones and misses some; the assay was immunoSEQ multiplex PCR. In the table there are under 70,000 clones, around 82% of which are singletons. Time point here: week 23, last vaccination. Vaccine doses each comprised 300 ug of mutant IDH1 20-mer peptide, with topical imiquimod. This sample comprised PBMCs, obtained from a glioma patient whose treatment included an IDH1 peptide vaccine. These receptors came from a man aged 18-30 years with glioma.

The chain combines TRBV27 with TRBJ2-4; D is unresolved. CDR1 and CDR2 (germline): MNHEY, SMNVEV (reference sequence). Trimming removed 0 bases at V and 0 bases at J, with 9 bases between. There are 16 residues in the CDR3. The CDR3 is CASSLSHGLAKNIQYF. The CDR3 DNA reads TGTGCCAGCAGTTTATCCCACGGGCTAGCCAAAAACATTCAGTACTTC.

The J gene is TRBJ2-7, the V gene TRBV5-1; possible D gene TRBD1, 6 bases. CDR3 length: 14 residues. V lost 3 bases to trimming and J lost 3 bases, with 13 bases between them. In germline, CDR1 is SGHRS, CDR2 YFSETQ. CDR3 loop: CASSSWTDLYEQYF. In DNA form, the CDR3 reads TGCGCCAGCAGCTCCTGGACAGACCTCTACGAGCAGTACTTC.

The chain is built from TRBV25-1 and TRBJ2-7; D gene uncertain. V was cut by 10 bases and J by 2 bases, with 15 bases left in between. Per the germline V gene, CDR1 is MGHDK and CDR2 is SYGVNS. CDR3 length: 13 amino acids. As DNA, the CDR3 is TGTGCCACCGCTCCCCAGTGGACCTACGAGCAGTACTTC. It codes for CATAPQWTYEQYF.

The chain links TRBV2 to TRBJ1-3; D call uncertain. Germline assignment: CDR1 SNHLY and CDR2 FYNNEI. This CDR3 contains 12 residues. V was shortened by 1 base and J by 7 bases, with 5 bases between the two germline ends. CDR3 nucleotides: TGTGCCAGCAGTGAAGTCACTAACACCATATATTTT. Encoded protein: CASSEVTNTIYF.

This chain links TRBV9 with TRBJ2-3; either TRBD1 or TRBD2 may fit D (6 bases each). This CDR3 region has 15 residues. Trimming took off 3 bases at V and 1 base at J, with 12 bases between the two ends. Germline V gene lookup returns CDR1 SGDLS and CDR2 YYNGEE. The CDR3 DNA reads TGTGCCAGCAGCGCTAGGGGGGCGGGCACAGATACGCAGTATTTT. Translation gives CASSARGAGTDTQYF.